This record looks at one T cell receptor beta chain sequence and its context. Profiling relied on immunoSEQ multiplex PCR, and the TCRdb table lists in-frame clones only, not all of them. Of roughly 220,000 clones listed, roughly 94% are singletons. The source of the sample is a study of control samples from healthy donors and cancer patients. The CDR3 sequence is 16 residues long. Germline-derived CDR1 and CDR2 are SNHLY and FYNNEI. The ends were cut back, 6 bases at V and 6 bases at J, with 18 bases in the middle. The sample was blood. The sequence was obtained from a man between 50 and 59 years old in good health. V gene TRBV2 combines with J gene TRBJ1-6; the D gene is possibly TRBD1 (5 bases). CDR3 nucleotide sequence: TGTGCCAGCAGCGGCCTCCCCCCAGGGAGTAATTCACCCCTCCACTTT. This gives the protein CASSGLPPGSNSPLHF.